This is a list of T cell receptor beta chains from one sample in a study of blood T cell repertoires in COVID-19. Libraries were prepared by immunoSEQ multiplex PCR; TCRdb keeps only in-frame clonotypes and omits some of them. The data hold around 340,000 clones, with 89% observed a single time. Material for sequencing was peripheral blood. These receptors were collected from a woman aged 55 to 70 with COVID-19, enrolled during active disease. CDR3s include the opening cysteine and the closing phenylalanine or tryptophan. D genes are given only for firm matches. Only some rows state a clone size, as once, few, many or a class for expanded clones.

clone_size	v_call	j_call	d_call	cdr3_nt	cdr3_aa
-	TRBV6-6	TRBJ2-5	-	TGTGCCAGCACCCGTGCCCCCAGGGCCGGCCAAGAGACCCAGTACTTC	CASTRAPRAGQETQYF
-	TRBV19	TRBJ2-6	TRBD2	TGTGCCAGTAGTATGTCGGGGGGGACTGGGGCCAACGTCCTGACTTTC	CASSMSGGTGANVLTF
-	TRBV6-5	TRBJ1-3	-	TGTGCCAGCAGTTACAGCGGGCCTTCGAGTGGAAACACCATATATTTT	CASSYSGPSSGNTIYF
-	TRBV7-3	TRBJ1-3	TRBD1	TGTGCCAGCAGCTTAGCGCCAGGGGGCGGAAACACCATATATTTT	CASSLAPGGGNTIYF
-	TRBV19	TRBJ2-1	-	TGTGCCAGTAGTATCCCTACGTCCTATTCCAATGAGCAGTTCTTC	CASSIPTSYSNEQFF
-	TRBV5-6	TRBJ1-6	-	TGTGCCAGCAGTCGGGGTTCGGATTCACCCCTCCACTTT	CASSRGSDSPLHF
-	TRBV5-1	TRBJ1-4	-	TGCGCCACCAACCCGGGGGATACGGGTAATGAAAAACTGTTTTTT	CATNPGDTGNEKLFF
-	TRBV4-1	TRBJ2-2	-	TGCGCCAGCAGGGTACGGTCGAACACCGGGGAGCTGTTTTTT	CASRVRSNTGELFF
once	TRBV18	TRBJ2-3	TRBD1	TGTGCCAGCTCACCAGGGAGGATGGGACAGGGAATATCAGATACGCAGTATTTT	CASSPGRMGQGISDTQYF
-	TRBV4-2	TRBJ1-3	-	TGTGCCAGCAGTGGGGCCAAGGGCAGCTCTGGAAACACCATATATTTT	CASSGAKGSSGNTIYF
-	TRBV19	TRBJ1-5	TRBD1	TGTGCCAGTAGTATAGACGGGACAGCCGATCAGCCCCAGCATTTT	CASSIDGTADQPQHF
-	TRBV7-2	TRBJ2-2	TRBD2	TGTGCCAGCAGCTTTAGTAGCGGGGCTGGGGAGCTGTTTTTT	CASSFSSGAGELFF
few	TRBV2	TRBJ1-5	-	TGTGCCAGCCGTGATCGGGGATCGAATAGCAATCAGCCCCAGCATTTT	CASRDRGSNSNQPQHF
-	TRBV28	TRBJ1-1	TRBD1	TGTGCCACAATAGGGGGACAGGGGAGGGAGATAGCTTTCTTT	CATIGGQGREIAFF
-	TRBV6-5	TRBJ1-4	TRBD1	TGTGCCAGCAGTTCCGGACAGGGGAGTGTTTATGAAAAACTGTTTTTT	CASSSGQGSVYEKLFF
-	TRBV5-1	TRBJ1-4	-	TGCGCCAGCAGCTTGGTTGCCGGGACAAAATCTGAAAAACTGTTTTTT	CASSLVAGTKSEKLFF
-	TRBV5-4	TRBJ2-2	TRBD2	TGTGCCAGCAGCTTGCGCGGGGGAGGTTGGGGCGGGGAGCTGTTTTTT	CASSLRGGGWGGELFF
-	TRBV9	TRBJ1-2	-	TGTGCCAGCAGCGTTCTGGGGGGGGACTATGGCTACACCTTC	CASSVLGGDYGYTF
-	TRBV30	TRBJ1-2	-	TGTGCCTGGGCCGCCAGCGAAGTCACCTATGGCTACACCTTC	CAWAASEVTYGYTF
-	TRBV2	TRBJ1-5	-	TGTGCCAGCAGTTTGCAGGGATTAGGTCAGCCCCAGCATTTT	CASSLQGLGQPQHF
-	TRBV5-1	TRBJ2-2	-	TGCGCCAGCAGCTTAGGACAGTTCGCGAACACCGGGGAGCTGTTTTTT	CASSLGQFANTGELFF
-	TRBV25-1	TRBJ1-2	-	TGTGCCAGCAGTGAAGTTAGGGGAGGGAAAAACTATGGCTACACCTTC	CASSEVRGGKNYGYTF
-	TRBV3-1/TRBV3-2	TRBJ2-2	TRBD2	TGTGCCAGCAGCCGTGGTCTTCCGGGGGGGGACACGAACACCGGGGAGCTGTTTTTT	CASSRGLPGGDTNTGELFF
-	TRBV5-1	TRBJ1-2	TRBD1	TGCGCCAGCAGCTTGGAATGGACAGGGGGCGTTGGCTACACCTTC	CASSLEWTGGVGYTF
-	TRBV4-1	TRBJ2-3	-	TGCGCCAGCAGACTGACAGTTAGCACAGATACGCAGTATTTT	CASRLTVSTDTQYF
-	TRBV12-5	TRBJ2-5	-	TGTGCTAGTGGTTTGGGGACAGTGTACGGGGAGACCCAGTACTTC	CASGLGTVYGETQYF
-	TRBV12-5	TRBJ1-1	TRBD1	TGTGCTAGTGGTACCGGACAGGGGGCGAACACTGAAGCTTTCTTT	CASGTGQGANTEAFF
-	TRBV2	TRBJ2-7	-	TGTGCCAGCAGTGTAAGGGACAAGAACTCCTACGAGCAGTACTTC	CASSVRDKNSYEQYF
-	TRBV6-6	TRBJ1-4	TRBD1	TGTGCCAGCAGTTACCCCCAGGGACAGGGAAATGAAAAACTGTTTTTT	CASSYPQGQGNEKLFF
-	TRBV18	TRBJ1-4	TRBD1	TGTGCCAGCTCACCACAGACAGGGGCTAATGAAAAACTGTTTTTT	CASSPQTGANEKLFF
-	TRBV10-3	TRBJ1-1	TRBD1	TGTGCCATCAGTGAGTCTATGACAGGGGGCGAGAACACTGAAGCTTTCTTT	CAISESMTGGENTEAFF
-	TRBV3-1/TRBV3-2	TRBJ1-5	TRBD1	TGTGCCAGCAGCCAAGCGACAGGGCGCAATCAGCCCCAGCATTTT	CASSQATGRNQPQHF
-	TRBV28	TRBJ2-7	TRBD2	TGTGCCAGCAGTGAGGGTGGCGGGGGGATGACCTACGAGCAGTACTTC	CASSEGGGGMTYEQYF